This T cell receptor (beta chain) was found in a study of Graves' ophthalmopathy and Graves' hyperthyroidism. Background on the study: Ophthalmopathy absent within 18 months of follow-up marked hyperthyroidism as stable.

Exclusion covered patients with other autoimmune diseases or uncontrolled infections (as well as pregnancy or lactation). This CDR3 has 16 amino acids. CDR1 and CDR2 from the germline V gene are SGHRS and YFSETQ. The trim removed 4 bases at V and 3 bases at J, leaving 12 bases unmatched. Scientists amplified the TCR beta CDR3 regions from RNA transcripts. First-round RT-PCR used HTBI primers; second-round multiplex PCR followed. TCRdb re-called the multiplex PCR reads through MiXCR, storing one row per CDR3 protein. This repertoire shows around 1.1 million distinct CDR3 sequences, about 40% found once; its top ten account for 11%. This clonotype was observed many times.

This clonotype was obtained from an adult man with Graves' hyperthyroidism. The chain uses TRBV5-1 and TRBJ1-2; 7 nucleotides agree with TRBD1. What was sequenced was peripheral blood or thyroid tissue (not recorded which). The CDR3 loop reads CASSLESNRGDYGYTF. In DNA, the CDR3 is TGCGCCAGCAGCCTAGAATCTAACAGGGGAGACTATGGCTACACCTTC.